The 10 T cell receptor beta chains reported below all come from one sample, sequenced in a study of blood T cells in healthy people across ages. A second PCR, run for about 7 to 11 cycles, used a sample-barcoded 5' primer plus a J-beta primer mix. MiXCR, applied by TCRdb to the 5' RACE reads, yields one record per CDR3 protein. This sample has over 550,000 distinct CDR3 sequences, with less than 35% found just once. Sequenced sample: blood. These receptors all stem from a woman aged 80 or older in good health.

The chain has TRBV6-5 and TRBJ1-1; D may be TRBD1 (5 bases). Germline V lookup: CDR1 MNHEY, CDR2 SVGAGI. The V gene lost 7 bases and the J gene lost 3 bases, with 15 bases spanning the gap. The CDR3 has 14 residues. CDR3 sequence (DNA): TGTGCCAGCATTCCCAGGGTGGGAGACACTGAAGCTTTCTTT. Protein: CASIPRVGDTEAFF.

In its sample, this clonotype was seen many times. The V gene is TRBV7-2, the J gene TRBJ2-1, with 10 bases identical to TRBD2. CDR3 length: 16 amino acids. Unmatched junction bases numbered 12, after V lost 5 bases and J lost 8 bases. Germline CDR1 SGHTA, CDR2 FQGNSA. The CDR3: CASSPPQAGGRDEQFF. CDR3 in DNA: TGTGCCAGCAGCCCTCCACAAGCGGGGGGGCGTGATGAGCAGTTCTTC.

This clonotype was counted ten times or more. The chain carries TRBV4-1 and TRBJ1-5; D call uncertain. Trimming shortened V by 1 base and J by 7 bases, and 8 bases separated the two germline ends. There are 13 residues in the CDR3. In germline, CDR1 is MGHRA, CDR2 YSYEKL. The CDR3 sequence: CASSQGFGQPQHF. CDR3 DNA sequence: TGCGCCAGCAGCCAAGGGTTTGGACAGCCCCAGCATTTT.

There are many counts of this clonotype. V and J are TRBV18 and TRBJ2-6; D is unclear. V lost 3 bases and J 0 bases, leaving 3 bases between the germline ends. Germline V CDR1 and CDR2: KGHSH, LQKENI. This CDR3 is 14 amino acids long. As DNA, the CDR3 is TGTGCCAGCTCACCTCTCTCTGGGGCCAACGTCCTGACTTTC. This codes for CASSPLSGANVLTF.

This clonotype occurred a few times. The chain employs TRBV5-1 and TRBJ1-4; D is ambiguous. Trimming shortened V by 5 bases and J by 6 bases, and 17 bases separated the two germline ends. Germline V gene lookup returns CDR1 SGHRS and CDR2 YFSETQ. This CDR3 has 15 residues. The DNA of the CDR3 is TGCGCCAGCAGTATCGAGGGTTTAAGAGATGAAAAACTGTTTTTT. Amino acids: CASSIEGLRDEKLFF.

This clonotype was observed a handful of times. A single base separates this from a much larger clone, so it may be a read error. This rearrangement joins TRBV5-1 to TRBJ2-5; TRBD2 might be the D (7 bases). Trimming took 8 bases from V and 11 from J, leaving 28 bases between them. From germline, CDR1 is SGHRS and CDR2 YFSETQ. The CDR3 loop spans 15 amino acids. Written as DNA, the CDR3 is TGCGCCAGTTTCCCTACCTTCGGGGGGCAGAATGAGCAGTACTTC. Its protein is CASFPTFGGQNEQYF.

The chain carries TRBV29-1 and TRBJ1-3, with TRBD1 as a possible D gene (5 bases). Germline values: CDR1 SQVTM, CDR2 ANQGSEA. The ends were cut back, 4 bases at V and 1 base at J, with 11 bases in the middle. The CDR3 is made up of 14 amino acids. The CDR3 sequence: CSVVQGFSGNTIYF. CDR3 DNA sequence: TGCAGCGTTGTCCAGGGTTTTTCTGGAAACACCATATATTTT.

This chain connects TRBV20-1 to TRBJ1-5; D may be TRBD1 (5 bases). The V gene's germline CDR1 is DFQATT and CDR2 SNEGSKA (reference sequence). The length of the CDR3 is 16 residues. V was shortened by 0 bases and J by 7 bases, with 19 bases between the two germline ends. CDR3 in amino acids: CSARDPKGKVEQPQHF. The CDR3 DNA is TGCAGTGCTAGAGATCCGAAGGGGAAGGTAGAACAGCCCCAGCATTTT.

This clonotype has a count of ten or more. The DNA for the CDR3 is TGTGCCAGCAGTTACTCGACAGGCAATGGCTACACCTTC. Its protein product is CASSYSTGNGYTF. This chain uses TRBV6-2 or TRBV6-3 with TRBJ1-2; maybe TRBD1 (6 bases). V lost 0 bases, J lost 6 bases, and 8 bases lay in between. CDR1 and CDR2 from the germline V gene are MNHEY and SVGEGT. The CDR3 totals 13 residues.

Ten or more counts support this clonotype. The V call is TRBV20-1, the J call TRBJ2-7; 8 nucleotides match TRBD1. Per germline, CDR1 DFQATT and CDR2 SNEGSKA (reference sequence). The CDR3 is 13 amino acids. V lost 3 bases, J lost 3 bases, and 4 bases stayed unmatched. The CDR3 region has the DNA TGCAGTGCTAGTAGGGACAGGTACTACGAGCAGTACTTC. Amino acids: CSASRDRYYEQYF.